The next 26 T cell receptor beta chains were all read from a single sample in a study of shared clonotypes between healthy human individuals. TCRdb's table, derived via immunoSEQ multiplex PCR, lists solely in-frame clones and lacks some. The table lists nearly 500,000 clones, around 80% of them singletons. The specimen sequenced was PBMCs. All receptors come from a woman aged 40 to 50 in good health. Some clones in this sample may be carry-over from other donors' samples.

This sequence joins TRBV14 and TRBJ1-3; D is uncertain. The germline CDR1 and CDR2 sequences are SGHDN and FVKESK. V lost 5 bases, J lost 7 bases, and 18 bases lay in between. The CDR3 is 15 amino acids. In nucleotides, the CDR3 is TGTGCCAGCAGCTCACCCCGGGGTCGCGGGAACACCATATATTTT. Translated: CASSSPRGRGNTIYF.

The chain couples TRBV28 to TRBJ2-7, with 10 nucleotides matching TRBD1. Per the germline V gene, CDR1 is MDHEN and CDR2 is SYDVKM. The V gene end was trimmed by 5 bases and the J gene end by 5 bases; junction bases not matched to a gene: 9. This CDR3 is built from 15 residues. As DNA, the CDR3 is TGTGCCAGCAGTCCGCGTCGGGACAGGGGCCACGAGCAGTACTTC. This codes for CASSPRRDRGHEQYF.

CDR3 DNA: TGTGCCAGCAGTCCACCGGGACTCCAAGAGACCCAGTACTTC. Protein product: CASSPPGLQETQYF. This chain links TRBV6-5 with TRBJ2-5; D might be TRBD2 (6 bases). Per germline, CDR1 MNHEY and CDR2 SVGAGI. The CDR3 loop spans 14 amino acids. V lost 5 bases to trimming and J lost 1 base, with 11 bases between them.

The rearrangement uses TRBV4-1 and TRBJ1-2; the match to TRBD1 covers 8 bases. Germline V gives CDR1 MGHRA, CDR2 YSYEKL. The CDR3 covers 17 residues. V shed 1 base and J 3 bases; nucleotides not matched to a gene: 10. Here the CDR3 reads CASSQGSDREVYYGYTF. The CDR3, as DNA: TGCGCCAGCAGCCAAGGGTCGGACAGGGAAGTTTACTATGGCTACACCTTC.

CDR3 sequence (DNA): TGTGCCAGTAGTATTGCTAGCGGGGGAAACAATGAGCAGTTCTTC. This codes for CASSIASGGNNEQFF. V is TRBV19 and J is TRBJ2-1; 10 bases match TRBD2. This CDR3 is built from 15 residues. The junction had 4 bases not matched to a gene; V was cut back by 3 bases and J by 5 bases. Germline CDR1 reads LNHDA; CDR2 reads SQIVND (reference sequence).

CDR3 loop: CASSTDRSYEQYF. Written as DNA, the CDR3 is TGTGCCAGCAGCACGGACAGATCCTACGAGCAGTACTTC. The rearrangement links TRBV11-2 to TRBJ2-7, with D perhaps matching TRBD1 (6 bases). Germline assignment: CDR1 SGHAT and CDR2 FQNNGV. Deletions cut 5 bases from V and 1 base from J, with 9 bases between. The CDR3 runs 13 residues.

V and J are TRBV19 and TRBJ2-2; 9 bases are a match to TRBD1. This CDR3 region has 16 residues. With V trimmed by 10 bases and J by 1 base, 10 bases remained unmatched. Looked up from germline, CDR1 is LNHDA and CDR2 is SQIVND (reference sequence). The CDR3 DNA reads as TGTGCCACCCGGACCGACAGGGGGGGGAACACCGGGGAGCTGTTTTTT. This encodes CATRTDRGGNTGELFF.

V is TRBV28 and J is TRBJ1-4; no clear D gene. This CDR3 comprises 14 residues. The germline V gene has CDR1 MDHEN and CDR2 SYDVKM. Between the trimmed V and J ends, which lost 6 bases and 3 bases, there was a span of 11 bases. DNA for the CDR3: TGTGCCAGCAGGCCAGCGGGTTCTAATGAAAAACTGTTTTTT. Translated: CASRPAGSNEKLFF.

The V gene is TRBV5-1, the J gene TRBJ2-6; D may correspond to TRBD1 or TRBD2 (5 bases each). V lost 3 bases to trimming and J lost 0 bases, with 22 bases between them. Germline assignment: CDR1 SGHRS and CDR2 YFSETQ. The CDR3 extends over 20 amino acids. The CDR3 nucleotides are TGCGCCAGCAGCTCCTTGGAGGTTAGGACAATGAGCTCTGGGGCCAACGTCCTGACTTTC. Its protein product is CASSSLEVRTMSSGANVLTF.

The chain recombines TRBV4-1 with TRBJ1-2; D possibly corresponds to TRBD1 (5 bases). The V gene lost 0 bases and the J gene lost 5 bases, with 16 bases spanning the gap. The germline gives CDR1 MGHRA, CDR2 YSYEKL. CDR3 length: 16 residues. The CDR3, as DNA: TGCGCCAGCAGCCAAGAGCCTAAGGGGATAGGGTATGGCTACACCTTC. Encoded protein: CASSQEPKGIGYGYTF.

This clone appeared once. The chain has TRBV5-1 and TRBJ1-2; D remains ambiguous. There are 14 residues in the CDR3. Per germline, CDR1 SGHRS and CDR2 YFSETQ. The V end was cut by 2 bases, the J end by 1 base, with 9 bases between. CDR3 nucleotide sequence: TGCGCCAGCAGCTTCGGAGAGGGTAACTATGGCTACACCTTC. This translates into CASSFGEGNYGYTF.

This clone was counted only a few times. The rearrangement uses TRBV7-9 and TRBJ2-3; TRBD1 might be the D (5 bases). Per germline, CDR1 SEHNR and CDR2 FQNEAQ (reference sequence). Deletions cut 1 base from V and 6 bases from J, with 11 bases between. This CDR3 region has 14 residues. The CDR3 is CASSLGLGRDTQYF. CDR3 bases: TGTGCCAGCAGCTTAGGGCTGGGGCGGGATACGCAGTATTTT.

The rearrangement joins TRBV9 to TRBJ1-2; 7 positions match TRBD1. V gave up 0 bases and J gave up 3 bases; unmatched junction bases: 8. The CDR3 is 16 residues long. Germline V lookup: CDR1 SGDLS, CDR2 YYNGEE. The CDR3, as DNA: TGTGCCAGCAGCGTAGAGGGGGCGGGACAGCACTATGGCTACACCTTC. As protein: CASSVEGAGQHYGYTF.

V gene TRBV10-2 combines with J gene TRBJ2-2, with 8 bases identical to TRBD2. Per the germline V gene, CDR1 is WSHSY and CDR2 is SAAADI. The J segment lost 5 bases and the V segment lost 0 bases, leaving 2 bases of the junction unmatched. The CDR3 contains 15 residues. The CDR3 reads CASSESSGRTGELFF. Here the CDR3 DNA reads TGCGCCAGCAGTGAGTCAAGCGGGAGAACCGGGGAGCTGTTTTTT.

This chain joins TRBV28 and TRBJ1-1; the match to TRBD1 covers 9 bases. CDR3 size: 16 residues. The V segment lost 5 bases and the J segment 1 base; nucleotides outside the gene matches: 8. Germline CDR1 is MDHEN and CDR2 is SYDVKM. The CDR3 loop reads CASSPWTGERNTEAFF. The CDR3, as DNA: TGTGCCAGCAGTCCCTGGACAGGGGAAAGGAACACTGAAGCTTTCTTT.

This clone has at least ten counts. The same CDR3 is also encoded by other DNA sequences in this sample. The CDR3 coding sequence is TGTGCCTGGAGTGGGGGACAGGGCGCCCAAGAGACCCAGTACTTC. It encodes CAWSGGQGAQETQYF. This chain connects TRBV30 to TRBJ2-5; TRBD1 agrees at 9 bases. From germline, CDR1 is GTSNPN and CDR2 SVGIG (reference sequence). There are 15 residues in the CDR3. Trimming cost V 1 base and J 1 base; bases outside gene matches: 4.

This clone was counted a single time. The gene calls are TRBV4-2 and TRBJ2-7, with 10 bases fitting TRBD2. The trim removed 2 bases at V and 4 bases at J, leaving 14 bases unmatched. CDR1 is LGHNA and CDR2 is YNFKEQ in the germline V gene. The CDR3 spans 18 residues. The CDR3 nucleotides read TGTGCCAGCAGCCAAAACCCTATGGGGCTAGCGGGAGCTTACGAGCAGTACTTC. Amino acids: CASSQNPMGLAGAYEQYF.

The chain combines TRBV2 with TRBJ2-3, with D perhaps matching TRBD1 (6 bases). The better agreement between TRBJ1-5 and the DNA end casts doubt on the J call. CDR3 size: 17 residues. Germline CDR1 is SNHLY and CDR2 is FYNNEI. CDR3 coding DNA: TGTGCCAGCAGTTCCTGGGGACTAGCGGGAAAGGGGGATACGCAGCATTTT. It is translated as CASSSWGLAGKGDTQHF.

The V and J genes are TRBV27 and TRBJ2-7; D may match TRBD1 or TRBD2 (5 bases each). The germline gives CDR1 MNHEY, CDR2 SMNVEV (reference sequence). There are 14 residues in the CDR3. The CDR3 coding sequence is TGTGCGACGGCCGGGGCTGCCAGCTCCTACGAGCAGTACTTC. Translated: CATAGAASSYEQYF.

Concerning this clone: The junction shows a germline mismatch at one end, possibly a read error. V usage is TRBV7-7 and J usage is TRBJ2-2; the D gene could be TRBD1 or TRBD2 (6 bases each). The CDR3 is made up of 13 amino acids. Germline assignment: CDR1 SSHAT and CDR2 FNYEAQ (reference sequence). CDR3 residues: CASSPRGAGELFF. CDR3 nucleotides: TGTGCTAGCAGCCCAAGGGGGGCCGGGGAGCTGTTTTTT.

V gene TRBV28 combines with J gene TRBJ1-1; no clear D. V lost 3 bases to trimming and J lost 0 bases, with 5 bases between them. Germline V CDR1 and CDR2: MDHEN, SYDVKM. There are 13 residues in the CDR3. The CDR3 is CASSFPMNTEAFF. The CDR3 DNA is TGTGCCAGCAGTTTCCCCATGAACACTGAAGCTTTCTTT.

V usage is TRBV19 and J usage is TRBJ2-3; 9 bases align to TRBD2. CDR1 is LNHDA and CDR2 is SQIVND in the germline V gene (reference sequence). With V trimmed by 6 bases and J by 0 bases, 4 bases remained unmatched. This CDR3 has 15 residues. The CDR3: CASSPTSGSTDTQYF. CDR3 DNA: TGTGCCAGTAGCCCGACTAGCGGAAGCACAGATACGCAGTATTTT.

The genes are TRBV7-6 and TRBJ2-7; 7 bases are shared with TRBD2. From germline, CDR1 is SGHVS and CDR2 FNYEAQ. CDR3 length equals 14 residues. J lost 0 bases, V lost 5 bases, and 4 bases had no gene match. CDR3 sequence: CASSRSGFSYEQYF. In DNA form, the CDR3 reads TGTGCCAGCAGCCGTAGCGGGTTCTCCTACGAGCAGTACTTC. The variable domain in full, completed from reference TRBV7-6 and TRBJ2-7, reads GAGVSQSPRYKVTKRGQDVALRCDPISGHVSLYWYRQALGQGPEFLTYFNYEAQQDKSGLPNDRFSAERPEGSISTLTIQRTEQRDSAMYRCASSRSGFSYEQYFGPGTRLTVT.

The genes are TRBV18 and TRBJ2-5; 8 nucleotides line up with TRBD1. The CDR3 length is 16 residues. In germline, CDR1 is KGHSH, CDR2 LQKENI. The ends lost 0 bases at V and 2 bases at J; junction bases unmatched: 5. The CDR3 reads CASSPPGTGGQETQYF. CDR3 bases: TGTGCCAGCTCACCACCAGGGACAGGAGGGCAAGAGACCCAGTACTTC.

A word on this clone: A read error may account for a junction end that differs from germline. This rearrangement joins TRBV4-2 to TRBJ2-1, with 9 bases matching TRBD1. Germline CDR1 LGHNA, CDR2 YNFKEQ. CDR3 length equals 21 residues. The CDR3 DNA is TGTGCCAGCAACCAAGACTCTCCGGACAGGGGCCCTCCTAGCTCCTACAATGAGCAGTTCTTC. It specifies CASNQDSPDRGPPSSYNEQFF.

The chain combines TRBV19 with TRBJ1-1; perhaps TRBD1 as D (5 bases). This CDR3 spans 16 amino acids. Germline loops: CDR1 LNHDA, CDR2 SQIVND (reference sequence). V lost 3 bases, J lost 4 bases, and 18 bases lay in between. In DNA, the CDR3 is TGTGCCAGTAGTATTTCATTGGTTCAGGGTGCCACTGAAGCTTTCTTT. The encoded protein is CASSISLVQGATEAFF.